These 14 T cell receptor gamma chains were sequenced from one sample in a study of gammadelta T cells in human blood (dated by TCRdb to the early 2020s). The library was made by RT-PCR. The instrument was an Illumina MiSeq. Clone calls in TCRdb were regenerated from the public reads with CATT, after which identical DNA sequences shared one row. For this sample the table gives about 240 gamma-chain clones, of which 4.5% to 6.5% were detected only once. The ten largest make up roughly 52% of the sample. Material: Vgamma9Vdelta2 gamma-delta T cells from infant blood. The receptor source for this set is a human donor.

This clone was recorded a few times. The TCRdb record carries a much larger clone's protein, which differs from this DNA's translation at residue 3; a read error is the likely cause, and the protein listed here is the DNA translation. V gene TRGV9 combines with J gene TRGJP. This CDR3 has 16 residues. CDR1 GITISATS and CDR2 ISYDGTV come from the germline V gene (reference sequence). The CDR3 loop reads CAWWESQELGKKIKVF. For the CDR3, the DNA is TGTGCCTGGTGGGAGTCGCAAGAGTTGGGCAAAAAAATCAAGGTATTT.

This clone is deemed large (0.1 to 1%). Other DNA sequences within the sample encode an identical CDR3. The rearrangement uses TRGV9 and TRGJP. After removal of 2 bases from V and 8 bases from J, the junction contained 0 bases not matched to a gene. Germline CDR1 is GITISATS and CDR2 is ISYDGTV (reference sequence). This CDR3 is built from 14 residues. CDR3 sequence (DNA): TGTGCCTTGTGGGAGGAGTTGGGCAAAAAAATCAAGGTATTT. Translated: CALWEELGKKIKVF.

Only a few counts were recorded for this clone. A read error may be the cause here, since a much bigger clone is one base away. The chain carries TRGV3 and TRGJ1 or TRGJ2. CDR1 and CDR2 from the germline V gene are VTNTFY and YDVSTARD (reference sequence). The CDR3 length is 12 residues. The CDR3 here is CATWDNYYKKLF. The CDR3 DNA sequence: TGTGCAACCTGGGACAATTATTATAAGAAACTCTTT.

This clone is large. A clone one base away is much larger, so this may be a read error. The V and J genes are TRGV9 and TRGJP. In germline, CDR1 is GITISATS, CDR2 ISYDGTV (reference sequence). J gave up 6 bases and V 0 bases, and 2 bases lay outside the gene matches. The CDR3 has 16 amino acids. The CDR3 is CALWEVPELGKKIKVF. As DNA, the CDR3 is TGTGCCTTGTGGGAGGTGCCAGAGTTGGGCAAAAAAATCAAGGTATTT.

This clone qualifies as large. The gene calls are TRGV9 and TRGJP. The junction had 9 bases not matched to a gene; V was cut back by 5 bases and J by 5 bases. Germline CDR1 reads GITISATS; CDR2 reads ISYDGTV (reference sequence). The CDR3 has 17 residues. CDR3 in amino acids: CALWASTEELGKKIKVF. CDR3 bases: TGTGCCTTGTGGGCCTCTACCGAAGAGTTGGGCAAAAAAATCAAGGTATTT.

Remarks on this clone: The protein TCRdb gives is from a much larger clone and does not agree with this DNA's translation at residue 14, likely a read error; the protein shown here comes from the DNA. The chain recombines TRGV9 with TRGJP. Germline CDR1 GITISATS, CDR2 ISYDGTV (reference sequence). The CDR3 covers 16 residues. The DNA of the CDR3 is TGTGCCTTGTGGGAGGTGCAAGAGTTGGGCAAAAAAATCAGGGTATTT. Translating it yields CALWEVQELGKKIRVF.

Points on this clone: TCRdb's protein for this DNA is that of a much larger clone and differs from the translation at residue 12, likely a read error; the protein shown is the DNA translation. V gene TRGV9 combines with J gene TRGJP. Germline V gives CDR1 GITISATS, CDR2 ISYDGTV (reference sequence). The CDR3 spans 16 residues. CDR3 bases: TGTGCCTTGTGGGAGGGGCCGGAGTTGGGCAAAACAATCAAGGTATTT. Protein product: CALWEGPELGKTIKVF.

In its sample, this clone is large. The V gene is TRGV9, the J gene TRGJ1 or TRGJ2. Germline assignment: CDR1 GITISATS and CDR2 ISYDGTV (reference sequence). CDR3 size: 13 residues. V lost 3 bases to trimming and J lost 6 bases; unmatched junction nucleotides: 8. CDR3 coding DNA: TGTGCCTTGTGGGAGCCCCCTTCTTATAAGAAACTCTTT. Amino acid sequence: CALWEPPSYKKLF.

A remark on this clone: A read error may produce the germline difference seen at one junction end. The J gene is TRGJP, the V gene TRGV9. Germline CDR1 is GITISATS and CDR2 is ISYDGTV (reference sequence). This CDR3 region has 16 residues. Written as DNA, the CDR3 is TGTGCCTTGTGGGAGGTGGAAGAGTTGGTCAAAAAAATCAATGTATTT. It yields the protein CALWEVEELVKKINVF.

Comment on this clone: One base separates it from a far larger clone, so it is likely a read error. The same CDR3 can be traced to other DNA sequences in this sample. The V call is TRGV9, the J call TRGJP. Germline V gives CDR1 GITISATS, CDR2 ISYDGTV (reference sequence). The CDR3 consists of 16 residues. The CDR3 DNA sequence: TGTGCATTGTGGGAGGCCAAAGAGTTGGGCAAAAAAATCAAGGTATTT. This gives the protein CALWEAKELGKKIKVF.

This clone has a handful of counts. This probably arose from a read error, given a far larger clone one base away. The chain has TRGV10 and TRGJP1. TRGV10 is identified as an open reading frame with a role that is uncertain. The CDR3 has 13 amino acids. With 11 bases clipped from V and 0 bases from J, the junction kept 4 bases outside the gene matches. The CDR3 DNA sequence: TGTGCTGCGGGGGATACCACTGGTTGGTTCAAGATATTT. Protein sequence: CAAGDTTGWFKIF.

This clone counts as hyperexpanded. Other DNA sequences in the sample encode the same CDR3. The V and J genes are TRGV9 and TRGJP. This CDR3 has 16 residues. V was clipped by 1 base and J by 6 bases; unmatched bases: 3. Germline lookup yields CDR1 GITISATS and CDR2 ISYDGTV (reference sequence). The CDR3 is CALWEVGELGKKIKVF. CDR3 nucleotides: TGTGCCTTGTGGGAGGTCGGAGAGTTGGGCAAAAAAATCAAGGTATTT.

This clone was counted between two and nine times. The TCRdb protein, from a much larger clone, departs from this DNA's translation at residue 3, likely by read error; the protein shown derives from the DNA. Distinct nucleotide sequences in the sample also encode this CDR3. This rearrangement joins TRGV9 to TRGJP. Germline CDR1 is GITISATS and CDR2 is ISYDGTV (reference sequence). CDR3 length equals 16 residues. The CDR3 DNA reads as TGTGCCTGGTGGGAGGTGCGGGAGTTGGGCAAAAAAATCAAGGTATTT. Encoded protein: CAWWEVRELGKKIKVF.

Within the sample, this clone is large. The chain uses TRGV4 and TRGJP1. CDR3 size: 13 residues. The V gene's germline CDR1 is EGSTGY and CDR2 YDSYTSSV. Germline trimming cut 2 bases from V and 3 bases from J; bases unmatched to any gene: 0. CDR3 amino acids: CATWDATGWFKIF. The DNA of the CDR3 is TGTGCCACCTGGGATGCCACTGGTTGGTTCAAGATATTT.